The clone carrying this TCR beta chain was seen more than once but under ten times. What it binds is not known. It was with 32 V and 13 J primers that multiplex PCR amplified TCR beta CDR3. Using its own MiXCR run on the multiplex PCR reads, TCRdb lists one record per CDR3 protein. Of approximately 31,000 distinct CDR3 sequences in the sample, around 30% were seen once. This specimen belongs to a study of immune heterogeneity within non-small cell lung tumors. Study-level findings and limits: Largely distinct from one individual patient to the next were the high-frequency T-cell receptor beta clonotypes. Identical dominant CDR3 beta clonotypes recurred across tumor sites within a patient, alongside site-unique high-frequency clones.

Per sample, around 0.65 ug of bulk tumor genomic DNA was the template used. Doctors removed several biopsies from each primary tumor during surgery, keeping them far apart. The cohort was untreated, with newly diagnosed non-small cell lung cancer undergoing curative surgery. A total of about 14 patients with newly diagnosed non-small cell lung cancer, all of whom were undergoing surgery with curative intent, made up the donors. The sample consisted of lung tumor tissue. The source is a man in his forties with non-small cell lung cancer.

CDR3 in amino acids: CASSGHRETTNEKLFF. CDR3 coding DNA: TGCGCCAGCAGCGGCCACCGGGAAACAACTAATGAAAAACTGTTTTTT. The V call is TRBV4-1, the J call TRBJ1-4; D ambiguous. CDR1 is MGHRA, CDR2 YSYEKL, per germline. V was shortened by 5 bases and J by 0 bases, with 13 bases between the two germline ends. This CDR3 is built from 16 residues.